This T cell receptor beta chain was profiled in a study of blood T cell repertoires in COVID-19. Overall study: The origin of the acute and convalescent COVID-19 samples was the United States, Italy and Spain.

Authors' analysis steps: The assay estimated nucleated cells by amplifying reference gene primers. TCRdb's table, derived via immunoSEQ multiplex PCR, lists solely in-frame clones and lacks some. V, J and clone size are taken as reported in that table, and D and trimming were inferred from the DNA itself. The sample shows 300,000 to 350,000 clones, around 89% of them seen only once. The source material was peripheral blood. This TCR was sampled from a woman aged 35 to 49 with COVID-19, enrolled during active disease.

The chain's CDR3 is CASTAGGGGGETQYF. CDR3 in DNA: TGTGCCAGCACTGCGGGAGGGGGGGGAGGAGAGACCCAGTACTTC. The V call is TRBV5-4, the J call TRBJ2-5; TRBD2 matches 9 bases. CDR1 and CDR2 from the germline V gene are SGHNT and YYREEE (reference sequence). This CDR3 region has 15 residues. V lost 6 bases and J lost 4; bases outside the gene matches: 10.